Given below is one T cell receptor (beta chain) in context. Its antigen is currently unknown. Other DNA sequences of this sample code for an identical CDR3. A multiplex PCR was run with 60 Vbeta primers and 13 Jbeta primers. The table came from immunoSEQ multiplex PCR; TCRdb's copy has only in-frame clones and leaves some out. The sample includes roughly 170,000 clones, approximately 81% of them seen just once. The sample belongs to a study of cytomegalovirus exposure and HLA in healthy donors. Turning to the study itself: Out of 150 million to 200 million T cells, an earlier analysis found roughly 100 million unique TCR beta sequences in total. Study conclusions and caveats: In a later analysis, common viral pathogens appeared linked to several of the most significant clusters. As a later analysis revealed, the rate of TCR association differed by HLA locus, with DRB1 most and HLA-C fewest. The authors listed some 160 TCR beta chains as cytomegalovirus-associated.

This CDR3 is 14 amino acids long. Trimming shortened V by 0 bases and J by 1 base, and 7 bases separated the two germline ends. Germline V gene lookup returns CDR1 SEHNR and CDR2 FQNEAQ (reference sequence). The sample taken for sequencing was PBMCs. The J gene is TRBJ2-7, the V gene TRBV7-9; the D gene is possibly TRBD1 (6 bases). The clonotype was recovered from a man under 40 in good health and CMV-seronegative. The CDR3 sequence: CASSLAGQSYEQYF. The CDR3 DNA is TGTGCCAGCAGCTTAGCGGGACAATCCTACGAGCAGTACTTC.